Only a few counts were recorded for the clone carrying this T cell receptor (beta chain). What it recognizes is unknown. These data originate in a study of T-cell memory formation after mild COVID-19. Study as a whole: TCR clustering was largely donor specific.

General study findings and limits: Clones that shrank (day 15 to 85) were balanced CD4/CD8, whereas later expanders leaned CD4+. Nothing confirmed that second-wave clones peaking on day 37 were specific for SARS-CoV-2.

The CDR3 covers 15 residues. CDR1 and CDR2 from the germline V gene are MNHEY and SVGEGT. J was trimmed by 7 bases and V by 0 bases; bases with no gene match: 1. TCRdb re-called the 5' RACE reads with MiXCR, one entry per CDR3 protein. The sample yields roughly 300,000 distinct CDR3 sequences, 7.5% to 9.5% seen once. This sequence was found in a man between 18 and 29 years old who had mild COVID-19 (a few samples of this study predate the infection). Cell type and time point are not known. The rearrangement joins TRBV6-2 or TRBV6-3 to TRBJ2-1; 12 nucleotides agree with TRBD2. Specimen: PBMCs or a T cell subset sorted from them (not recorded which). The CDR3: CASSYSLAGGNEQFF. The CDR3, as DNA: TGTGCCAGCAGTTACTCCCTAGCGGGGGGGAATGAGCAGTTCTTC.